Listed below are T cell receptor beta chains from one sample, sequenced in a study of blood T cell repertoires in COVID-19. Some clones are missing from TCRdb's copy, which holds only in-frame ones; the method was immunoSEQ multiplex PCR. This table has under 200,000 clones, 75% to 85% appearing once. The sequencing sample was made of peripheral blood. All receptors come from a woman aged 55-70 years with COVID-19, enrolled during active disease. CDR3s leave out the opening cysteine and the closing phenylalanine or tryptophan. Fields, in order: D gene, V gene, J gene, CDR3 protein. The D gene is left open where the match is weak.

d_gene: TRBD2; v_gene: TRBV5-1; j_gene: TRBJ2-7; CDR3aa: ASSLGAGDEQY
d_gene: -; v_gene: TRBV20-1; j_gene: TRBJ2-7; CDR3aa: SARGTYEQY
d_gene: -; v_gene: TRBV27; j_gene: TRBJ1-5; CDR3aa: ASSPSRVNQPQH
d_gene: TRBD2; v_gene: TRBV2; j_gene: TRBJ2-1; CDR3aa: ASSSLSGGFGNEQF
d_gene: TRBD1; v_gene: TRBV28; j_gene: TRBJ1-2; CDR3aa: ASSGGTDFNYGYT
d_gene: -; v_gene: TRBV9; j_gene: TRBJ2-5; CDR3aa: ASSPRGGETQY
d_gene: TRBD1; v_gene: TRBV19; j_gene: TRBJ1-1; CDR3aa: AIGTGRENTEAF
d_gene: -; v_gene: TRBV28; j_gene: TRBJ1-3; CDR3aa: ASRRRGYSGNTIY
d_gene: -; v_gene: TRBV10-3; j_gene: TRBJ1-1; CDR3aa: AITKQGSPNTEAF
d_gene: -; v_gene: TRBV5-4; j_gene: TRBJ2-3; CDR3aa: ASSWGGNTDTQY
d_gene: TRBD1; v_gene: TRBV5-6; j_gene: TRBJ2-5; CDR3aa: ASSLWTGQETQY
d_gene: TRBD2; v_gene: TRBV4-2; j_gene: TRBJ2-7; CDR3aa: ASSNHSTSGRDEQY
d_gene: -; v_gene: TRBV5-5; j_gene: TRBJ2-7; CDR3aa: ASSLAPGIFDEQY